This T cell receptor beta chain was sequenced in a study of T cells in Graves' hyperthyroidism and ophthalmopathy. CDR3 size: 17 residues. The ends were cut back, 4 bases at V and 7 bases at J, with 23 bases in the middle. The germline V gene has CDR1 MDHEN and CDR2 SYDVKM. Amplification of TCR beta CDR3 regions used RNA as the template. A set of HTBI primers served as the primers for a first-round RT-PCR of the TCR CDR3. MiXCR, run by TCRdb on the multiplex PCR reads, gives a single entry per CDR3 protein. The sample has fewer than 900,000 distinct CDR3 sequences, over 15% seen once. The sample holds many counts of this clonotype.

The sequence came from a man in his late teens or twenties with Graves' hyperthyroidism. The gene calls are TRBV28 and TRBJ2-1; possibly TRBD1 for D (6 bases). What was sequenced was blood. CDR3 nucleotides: TGTGCCAGCAGTTCCCCGGGACCACTCCTGGGGGCGAATGAGCAGTTCTTC. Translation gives CASSSPGPLLGANEQFF.